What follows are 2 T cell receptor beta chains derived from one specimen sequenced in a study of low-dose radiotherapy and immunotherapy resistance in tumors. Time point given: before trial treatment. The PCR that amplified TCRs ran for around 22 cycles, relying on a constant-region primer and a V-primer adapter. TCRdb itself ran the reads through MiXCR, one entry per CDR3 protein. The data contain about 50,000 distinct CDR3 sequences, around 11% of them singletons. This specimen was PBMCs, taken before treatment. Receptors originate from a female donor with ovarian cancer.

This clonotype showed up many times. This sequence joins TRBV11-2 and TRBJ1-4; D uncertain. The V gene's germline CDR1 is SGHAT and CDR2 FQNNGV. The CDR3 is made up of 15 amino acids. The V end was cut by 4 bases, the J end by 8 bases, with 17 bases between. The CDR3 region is CASSSSGSQGEKLFF. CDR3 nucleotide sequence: TGTGCCAGCAGCTCATCCGGGTCCCAAGGCGAAAAACTGTTTTTT.

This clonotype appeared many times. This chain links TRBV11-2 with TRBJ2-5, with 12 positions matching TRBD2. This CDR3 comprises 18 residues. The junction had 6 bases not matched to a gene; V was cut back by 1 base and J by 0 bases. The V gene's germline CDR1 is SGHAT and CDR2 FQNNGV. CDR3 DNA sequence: TGTGCCAGCAGCTTAGCAGTACTAGCGGGGGGTTACCAAGAGACCCAGTACTTC. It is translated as CASSLAVLAGGYQETQYF.